Presented here are 19 T cell receptor beta chains from one specimen sequenced in a study of cytomegalovirus exposure and HLA in healthy donors (dated by TCRdb to 2016 to 2017). The library was produced with the immunoSEQ multiplex PCR assay. A mixture of 60 forward primers for TCR Vbeta segments and 13 reverse primers for TCR Jbeta segments was used in the multiplex PCR. TCRdb took this table from immuneACCESS and kept in-frame rearrangements with V and J called. Such tables lack part of the clones; where checked against another copy, unresolved V genes explain under half of the gap, and the rest is unexplained. This sample lists about 140,000 clones; 78% were detected once. Over 2.5% of the sample is taken by the ten largest. What was sequenced was PBMCs. The origin of the receptors is a male donor in good health and CMV-seronegative.

V gene TRBV27 combines with J gene TRBJ1-1; 8 positions match TRBD1. Unmatched junction bases numbered 18, after V lost 5 bases and J lost 7 bases. The CDR3 contains 17 residues. Germline V CDR1 and CDR2: MNHEY, SMNVEV (reference sequence). CDR3 in amino acids: CASSPTETGGRAHEAFF. CDR3 nucleotides: TGTGCCAGCAGTCCTACCGAAACAGGGGGGAGGGCCCATGAAGCTTTCTTT.

This clone was detected only once. The rearrangement links TRBV6-1 to TRBJ2-5; D is undetermined. The CDR3 sequence is 13 residues long. Trimming shortened V by 8 bases and J by 5 bases, and 15 bases separated the two germline ends. Looked up from germline, CDR1 is MNHNS and CDR2 is SASEGT. CDR3 residues: CASSQMVWETQYF. The DNA of the CDR3 is TGTGCCAGCTCCCAGATGGTTTGGGAGACCCAGTACTTC.

The chain joins TRBV10-3 to TRBJ2-1; the match to TRBD2 covers 8 bases. Trimming at V came to 2 bases and at J to 5 bases, leaving 5 bases not matched to a gene. Germline V CDR1 and CDR2: ENHRY, SYGVKD. This CDR3 comprises 15 residues. CDR3 nucleotide sequence: TGTGCCATCAGTGAGGGGGGACTAGACAACAATGAGCAGTTCTTC. Its protein product is CAISEGGLDNNEQFF.

This clone was picked up one time. J is TRBJ1-1 and V is TRBV6-5, with no clear D. Germline V gives CDR1 MNHEY, CDR2 SVGAGI. This CDR3 comprises 16 residues. Between the trimmed V and J ends, which lost 1 base and 0 bases, there was a span of 12 bases. CDR3 sequence reads: CASSYLSLAVNTEAFF. In nucleotides, the CDR3 is TGTGCCAGCAGTTACTTGAGCCTGGCGGTGAACACTGAAGCTTTCTTT.

The chain has TRBV7-2 and TRBJ1-5; the match to TRBD1 covers 7 bases. The CDR3 consists of 16 residues. The germline V gene has CDR1 SGHTA and CDR2 FQGNSA. J was trimmed by 3 bases and V by 5 bases; bases with no gene match: 10. CDR3 DNA sequence: TGTGCCAGCAGCCCCAAAATTAGGGGGCCCAATCAGCCCCAGCATTTT. Its protein product is CASSPKIRGPNQPQHF. The whole variable domain, filled in from reference TRBV7-2 and TRBJ1-5, reads GAGVSQSPSNKVTEKGKDVELRCDPISGHTALYWYRQSLGQGLEFLIYFQGNSAPDKSGLPSDRFSAERTGGSVSTLTIQRTQQEDSAVYLCASSPKIRGPNQPQHFGDGTRLSIL.

The rearrangement joins TRBV7-6 to TRBJ1-3, with no clear D. Trimming cost V 5 bases and J 2 bases, with 10 bases left between them. CDR3 length: 14 amino acids. Germline values: CDR1 SGHVS, CDR2 FNYEAQ. The CDR3 spells CASSPGVTGNTIYF. Here the CDR3 DNA reads TGTGCCAGCAGCCCTGGAGTAACTGGAAACACCATATATTTT.

The J gene is TRBJ2-5, the V gene TRBV10-3; TRBD2 matches 12 bases. The germline gives CDR1 ENHRY, CDR2 SYGVKD. There are 19 residues in the CDR3. Trimming removed 3 bases from V and 7 bases from J; junction bases left unmatched: 18. This chain's CDR3 is CAISEGLAGSLLNSGTQYF. The CDR3 bases are TGTGCCATCAGTGAAGGACTAGCGGGATCTCTACTCAATAGTGGGACCCAGTACTTC.

The rearrangement links TRBV7-9 to TRBJ2-3, with 7 bases aligning to TRBD2. Germline CDR1 SEHNR, CDR2 FQNEAQ (reference sequence). There are 15 residues in the CDR3. V lost 2 bases, J lost 4 bases, and 6 bases stayed unmatched. For the CDR3, the DNA is TGTGCCAGCAGCTTACCAGCGGGGTCCCCAGATACGCAGTATTTT. Encoded protein: CASSLPAGSPDTQYF.

This clone was seen a single time. J is TRBJ2-5 and V is TRBV27, with TRBD2 matching 10 bases. The CDR3 covers 19 residues. Trimming took 10 bases from V and 7 from J; bases not matched to a gene: 27. CDR1 and CDR2 (germline): MNHEY, SMNVEV (reference sequence). CDR3 loop: CATKHRTTKREGGMGTQYF. The CDR3 DNA reads TGTGCCACCAAGCACAGGACTACTAAGCGGGAGGGAGGAATGGGGACCCAGTACTTC.

This sequence joins TRBV15 and TRBJ1-2; TRBD1 might be the D (5 bases). CDR1 and CDR2 from the germline V gene are LNHNV and YYDKDF (reference sequence). This CDR3 has 15 residues. The V end was cut by 0 bases, the J end by 4 bases, with 12 bases between. The CDR3 DNA is TGTGCCACCAGCAGAGATAAAGACAGACCCTATGGCTACACCTTC. It translates to CATSRDKDRPYGYTF.

This clone was found once. The chain combines TRBV29-1 with TRBJ1-1, with D hard to call. CDR1 is SQVTM and CDR2 is ANQGSEA in the germline V gene. V was shortened by 0 bases and J by 3 bases, with 11 bases between the two germline ends. This CDR3 spans 14 amino acids. The DNA of the CDR3 is TGCAGCGTTGAAGATTTGGATGCGGACACTGAAGCTTTCTTT. This codes for CSVEDLDADTEAFF.

The chain uses TRBV10-1 and TRBJ2-1; 8 bases fit TRBD2. Germline V gene lookup returns CDR1 WNHNN and CDR2 SYGVQD (reference sequence). The CDR3 spans 15 residues. V gave up 3 bases and J gave up 5 bases; unmatched junction bases: 6. The CDR3 region is CASSEFTSGNNEQFF. The DNA of the CDR3 is TGCGCCAGCAGTGAATTTACTAGCGGAAACAATGAGCAGTTCTTC.

The chain joins TRBV9 to TRBJ2-1; 9 nucleotides agree with TRBD2. Looked up from germline, CDR1 is SGDLS and CDR2 is YYNGEE. The junction had 10 bases not matched to a gene; V was cut back by 0 bases and J by 6 bases. The CDR3 has 17 residues. The CDR3, as DNA: TGTGCCAGCAGCGTAGGGGTTGGCGGGAGGGTACTCAATGAGCAGTTCTTC. Translated: CASSVGVGGRVLNEQFF.

The chain recombines TRBV18 with TRBJ2-7; 12 nucleotides agree with TRBD1. The length of the CDR3 is 17 residues. V lost 3 bases to trimming and J lost 5 bases; unmatched junction nucleotides: 11. Germline CDR1 KGHSH, CDR2 LQKENI. CDR3 residues: CASSPLPGQGAINEQYF. The CDR3 DNA reads as TGTGCCAGCTCACCGCTGCCGGGACAGGGGGCCATCAACGAGCAGTACTTC. Based on the CDR3 plus reference TRBV18 and TRBJ2-7, the full variable domain is NAGVMQNPRHLVRRRGQEARLRCSPMKGHSHVYWYRQLPEEGLKFMVYLQKENIIDESGMPKERFSAEFPKEGPSILRIQQVVRGDSAAYFCASSPLPGQGAINEQYFGPGTRLTVT.

The J gene is TRBJ1-2, the V gene TRBV30; TRBD1 aligns across 9 bases. The V and J ends lost 3 bases and 2 bases, in that order; junction bases with no gene match: 1. Germline V gives CDR1 GTSNPN, CDR2 SVGIG (reference sequence). The length of the CDR3 is 13 residues. The CDR3 DNA reads as TGTGCCTGGAGGGGACAGGGAAACTATGGCTACACCTTC. This gives the protein CAWRGQGNYGYTF. Full variable domain (rest looked up from reference TRBV30 and TRBJ1-2): SQTIHQWPATLVQPVGSPLSLECTVEGTSNPNLYWYRQAAGRGLQLLFYSVGIGQISSEVPQNLSASRPQDRQFILSSKKLLLSDSGFYLCAWRGQGNYGYTFGSGTRLTVV.

This clone appeared a few times. The rearrangement links TRBV2 to TRBJ1-4; D gene uncertain. V lost 8 bases and J 4 bases, leaving 17 bases between the germline ends. CDR3 length: 15 residues. Looked up from germline, CDR1 is SNHLY and CDR2 is FYNNEI. The DNA of the CDR3 is TGTGCCAGCCTCAGGTGGGGAGGAGGTAATGAAAAACTGTTTTTT. It is translated as CASLRWGGGNEKLFF.

To note about this clone: At the DNA level, this CDR3 is encoded by other sequences in the same sample as well. The CDR3 sequence is CASRMPSGRSDTQYF. CDR3 nucleotide sequence: TGTGCCAGCAGGATGCCTAGCGGGAGATCAGATACGCAGTATTTT. The chain couples TRBV6-5 to TRBJ2-3; 10 nucleotides agree with TRBD2. Germline V gene sequence: CDR1 MNHEY, CDR2 SVGAGI. Unmatched junction bases numbered 7, after V lost 6 bases and J lost 4 bases. The CDR3 sequence is 15 residues long.

This sequence joins TRBV6-5 and TRBJ2-3, with 14 bases aligning to TRBD2. The CDR3 runs to 15 residues. Looked up from germline, CDR1 is MNHEY and CDR2 is SVGAGI. The V and J ends lost 5 bases and 11 bases, in that order; junction bases with no gene match: 9. The CDR3 DNA reads TGTGCCAGCAGTAGGGGACTAGCGGGAGCGCTCAGGCAGTATTTT. It encodes CASSRGLAGALRQYF.

This clone was detected once. This sequence joins TRBV10-1 and TRBJ1-3; D is perhaps TRBD1 (5 bases). This CDR3 has 15 amino acids. Trimming took 5 bases from V and 3 from J, leaving 14 bases between them. The germline CDR1 and CDR2 sequences are WNHNN and SYGVQD (reference sequence). The CDR3 loop is CASSLSRGLGNTIYF. CDR3 bases: TGCGCCAGCAGTTTATCCCGGGGACTTGGAAACACCATATATTTT.